The rows below give T cell receptor beta chains drawn from one sample of a study of response to subunit inactivated influenza vaccine. MiXCR, applied by TCRdb to the RT-PCR reads, yields one record per CDR3 protein. The profile shows around 200,000 distinct CDR3 sequences, 9.2% of them singletons. The material was non-naive T cells sorted from PBMCs, obtained on the day of vaccination. These receptors were taken from a man aged 50 to 59 who received an inactivated influenza vaccine. The conserved cysteine and the conserved F or W are not part of the CDR3 here.

CDR3 length	V gene	J gene	CDR3 protein
11	TRBV7-9	TRBJ2-1	ASSLATDNEQF
12	TRBV29-1	TRBJ2-5	SVEVGTGYAAQY
16	TRBV11-2	TRBJ2-5	ASSLVSLAGGTRETQY
13	TRBV28	TRBJ2-7	ASSPLDYNSYEQY
12	TRBV4-1	TRBJ1-1	ASSQRLSFTEAF
12	TRBV3-1	TRBJ1-2	ASSSPGISYGYT
13	TRBV7-2	TRBJ1-2	ASRLSRGGLDGYT
13	TRBV20-1	TRBJ2-1	SAFQASGRADEQF
13	TRBV6-2/TRBV6-3	TRBJ1-1	ASSSQGYTITEAF
11	TRBV7-3	TRBJ2-7	ASSASGGYEQY
12	TRBV18	TRBJ2-1	ASSINGGSNEQF
12	TRBV4-2	TRBJ1-1	ASSQEEVNTEAF
13	TRBV20-1	TRBJ2-7	SANSLRTGAYEQY
11	TRBV20-1	TRBJ2-3	SASLENTDTQY
13	TRBV30	TRBJ1-1	ACLRPGASGTEAF
14	TRBV19	TRBJ1-5	ATQRGQAYSNQPQH
10	TRBV20-1	TRBJ2-7	SARRGPHEQY
9	TRBV28	TRBJ2-1	ASRSNNEQF
14	TRBV5-1	TRBJ2-3	ASSLGTGPSTDTQY
13	TRBV7-3	TRBJ1-1	ASSPNRGLNTEAF